The rows below give T cell receptor beta chains drawn from one sample of a study of human T cells and chemical hapten exposure. TCRdb re-called the RACE reads through MiXCR, storing one row per CDR3 protein. The sample contains tens of thousands of distinct CDR3 sequences, approximately 10% of which appear only once. The specimen comprised whole blood, sampled in connection with sensitization to the hapten diphenylcyclopropenone (DPC). The receptors stem from a woman in her forties with alopecia areata. Some clones in this sample may be carry-over from other donors' samples. Both conserved end residues are part of each CDR3.

cdr3_length: 14
v_call: TRBV7-9
j_call: TRBJ1-1
cdr3_aa: CASSLGGVGTEAFF

cdr3_length: 14
v_call: TRBV6-2/TRBV6-3
j_call: TRBJ2-1
cdr3_aa: CASIFSGKGSEQFF

cdr3_length: 13
v_call: TRBV6-2/TRBV6-3
j_call: TRBJ2-3
cdr3_aa: CATTRGSTDTQYF

cdr3_length: 13
v_call: TRBV6-1
j_call: TRBJ1-2
cdr3_aa: CASSTGANYGYTF

cdr3_length: 14
v_call: TRBV20-1
j_call: TRBJ2-3
cdr3_aa: CSARVGLGTDTQYF

cdr3_length: 13
v_call: TRBV4-1
j_call: TRBJ1-6
cdr3_aa: CASSPTSNSPLHF

cdr3_length: 11
v_call: TRBV6-2/TRBV6-3
j_call: TRBJ2-7
cdr3_aa: CASSYAEGQYF

cdr3_length: 16
v_call: TRBV24-1
j_call: TRBJ2-1
cdr3_aa: CATSDPGQGAPNEQFF

cdr3_length: 14
v_call: TRBV5-1
j_call: TRBJ1-1
cdr3_aa: CASSVESSSTEAFF

cdr3_length: 15
v_call: TRBV9
j_call: TRBJ2-7
cdr3_aa: CASSSTGTGDYQQYF

cdr3_length: 18
v_call: TRBV7-2
j_call: TRBJ2-4
cdr3_aa: CASSLATATGTRANIQYF

cdr3_length: 13
v_call: TRBV29-1
j_call: TRBJ1-1
cdr3_aa: CSGGRGTETRAFF

cdr3_length: 15
v_call: TRBV4-3
j_call: TRBJ1-4
cdr3_aa: CASSQDGTTNEKLFF

cdr3_length: 14
v_call: TRBV6-2/TRBV6-3
j_call: TRBJ2-7
cdr3_aa: CASSYRSGIYEQYF

cdr3_length: 12
v_call: TRBV29-1
j_call: TRBJ2-7
cdr3_aa: CSVQDNSYEQYF

cdr3_length: 14
v_call: TRBV10-3
j_call: TRBJ2-3
cdr3_aa: CAIRGPTSTDTQYF

cdr3_length: 13
v_call: TRBV20-1
j_call: TRBJ1-1
cdr3_aa: CSASLGQGTEAFF

cdr3_length: 15
v_call: TRBV2
j_call: TRBJ1-5
cdr3_aa: CASTDGQGQEQPQHF

cdr3_length: 11
v_call: TRBV20-1
j_call: TRBJ2-1
cdr3_aa: CSARVHNEQFF

cdr3_length: 15
v_call: TRBV5-4
j_call: TRBJ2-5
cdr3_aa: CASSLFEGYQETQYF

cdr3_length: 14
v_call: TRBV18
j_call: TRBJ1-4
cdr3_aa: CASSPQGPNEKLFF

cdr3_length: 15
v_call: TRBV6-5
j_call: TRBJ1-1
cdr3_aa: CASIPPGAKHTEAFF

cdr3_length: 13
v_call: TRBV4-2
j_call: TRBJ2-7
cdr3_aa: CASSQDLVDEQYF

cdr3_length: 15
v_call: TRBV20-1
j_call: TRBJ2-1
cdr3_aa: CSATPLAGGPIEQFF

cdr3_length: 12
v_call: TRBV29-1
j_call: TRBJ1-1
cdr3_aa: CSAALANTEAFF

cdr3_length: 12
v_call: TRBV29-1
j_call: TRBJ2-7
cdr3_aa: CSVRTEGIEQYF

cdr3_length: 13
v_call: TRBV6-2/TRBV6-3
j_call: TRBJ1-1
cdr3_aa: CASIKQPATEAFF